Below, 11 T cell receptor beta chains from the same sample are listed, as sequenced in a study of blood T cell repertoires in COVID-19. The method was immunoSEQ multiplex PCR; TCRdb's version includes in-frame clones alone and lacks a portion of them. The profile covers about 160,000 clones, with around 80% appearing a single time and 20% to 25% taken by the ten largest. The material sequenced was peripheral blood. Every receptor here comes from a woman over 75 with acute or convalescent COVID-19.

The chain combines TRBV21-1 with TRBJ2-7; the table's D call, TRBD1, has no DNA check behind it. TRBV21-1 is a listed pseudogene. There are 17 residues in the CDR3. The CDR3 protein is CASSTKSRDTISYEQYF. For the CDR3, the DNA is TGTGCCAGCAGCACTAAAAGCCGGGACACCATCTCCTACGAGCAGTACTTC.

This chain links TRBV27 with TRBJ1-5; 7 bases map to TRBD1. The germline gives CDR1 MNHEY, CDR2 SMNVEV (reference sequence). Unmatched junction bases numbered 8, after V lost 4 bases and J lost 5 bases. The CDR3 sequence is 15 residues long. DNA for the CDR3: TGTGCCAGCAGTTGGGACAGTTCAGGCCATCAGCCCCAGCATTTT. This sequence encodes CASSWDSSGHQPQHF.

V is TRBV2 and J is TRBJ1-3; possible D gene TRBD1, 5 bases. Trimming pared 7 bases from V and 4 bases from J, leaving 20 bases between. The germline CDR1 and CDR2 sequences are SNHLY and FYNNEI. This CDR3 comprises 16 residues. The CDR3 nucleotides read TGTGCCAGCAACTCTAAGGACAAGTACTTCGGAAACACCATATATTTT. It yields the protein CASNSKDKYFGNTIYF.

V gene TRBV6-2 or TRBV6-3 combines with J gene TRBJ2-2, with TRBD2 matching 12 bases. The germline V gene has CDR1 MNHEY and CDR2 SVGEGT. The CDR3 extends over 16 amino acids. The J segment lost 2 bases and the V segment lost 5 bases, leaving 3 bases of the junction unmatched. The CDR3 here is CASSRTSGTNTGELFF. CDR3 DNA sequence: TGTGCCAGCAGTCGGACTAGCGGGACTAACACCGGGGAGCTGTTTTTT.

This clone came up a few times. V is TRBV2 and J is TRBJ2-5; 8 nucleotides agree with TRBD2. Germline trimming cut 7 bases from V and 5 bases from J; bases unmatched to any gene: 3. The CDR3 is 12 residues long. CDR1 and CDR2 from the germline V gene are SNHLY and FYNNEI. The CDR3 bases are TGTGCCAGCAAGCGGGAGTCCGAGACCCAGTACTTC. This sequence encodes CASKRESETQYF.

This clone was recorded once. The rearrangement uses TRBV9 and TRBJ1-3; possible D gene TRBD1, 5 bases. This CDR3 contains 17 residues. CDR1 SGDLS and CDR2 YYNGEE come from the germline V gene. V gave up 4 bases and J gave up 3 bases, with 20 bases separating them. CDR3 coding DNA: TGTGCCAGCAGCCCCCAAGCGGGCAGGGAGGGTGGAAACACCATATATTTT. Its translation: CASSPQAGREGGNTIYF.

To note about this clone: At one of its ends the junction is not consistent with the germline gene, which may arise from a read error. The rearrangement joins TRBV19 to TRBJ1-1; D gene ambiguous. The CDR3 is 13 amino acids. Germline CDR1 and CDR2: LNHDA and SQIVND (reference sequence). The CDR3 DNA is TGTGCCAGTACTCGGACGGGGAACTCTGAAGCTTTCTTT. Residues: CASTRTGNSEAFF.

The chain employs TRBV27 and TRBJ1-2, with D unclear. The CDR3 sequence is 15 residues long. CDR1 MNHEY and CDR2 SMNVEV come from the germline V gene (reference sequence). The germline V and J ends were trimmed by 8 bases and 6 bases, with 22 bases remaining between them. The CDR3 loop is CASGVHKDPRDGYTF. The CDR3 DNA reads as TGTGCCAGCGGAGTTCACAAGGACCCGAGGGATGGCTACACCTTC.

The chain carries TRBV2 and TRBJ1-1; 7 bases line up with TRBD1. The CDR3 covers 16 residues. The junction had 11 bases not matched to a gene; V was cut back by 5 bases and J by 2 bases. The germline gives CDR1 SNHLY, CDR2 FYNNEI. The CDR3 sequence is CASSPPRRGQNTEAFF. The CDR3, as DNA: TGTGCCAGCAGTCCCCCGCGGAGGGGGCAAAACACTGAAGCTTTCTTT.

The chain recombines TRBV28 with TRBJ1-2; D perhaps matches TRBD1 (5 bases). Trimming left V 5 bases short and J 6 bases short, with 16 bases between. The CDR3 is made up of 14 amino acids. CDR1 MDHEN and CDR2 SYDVKM come from the germline V gene. The CDR3 loop reads CASSLPGGIDGYTF. In DNA form, the CDR3 reads TGTGCCAGCAGTCTCCCGGGGGGGATTGATGGCTACACCTTC.

The chain is built from TRBV6-2 or TRBV6-3 and TRBJ1-5, with TRBD1 matching 9 bases. V gave up 4 bases and J gave up 8 bases; unmatched junction bases: 12. The CDR3 is made up of 16 amino acids. Germline CDR1 MNHEY, CDR2 SVGEGT. The CDR3 nucleotides read TGTGCCAGCAGTTCCTTACAGGGGGCTGACTTGGAGCCCCAGCATTTT. Amino acid sequence: CASSSLQGADLEPQHF.